Listed below are T cell receptor beta chains from one sample, sequenced in a study of blood T cell repertoires in COVID-19. The protocol was immunoSEQ multiplex PCR, while the TCRdb copy is restricted to in-frame clones and leaves out a portion. This table holds some 150,000 clones, 80% found once. Specimen: peripheral blood. These receptors all come from a man between 60 and 75 years old with active or convalescent COVID-19. CDR3s include the opening cysteine and the closing phenylalanine or tryptophan. A D gene is named only where the DNA matches it firmly. The size field is filled for only some rows; it gives once, few, many or a size class.

clone_size	j_call	d_call	v_call	cdr3_aa	cdr3_nt
NA	TRBJ1-5	TRBD1	TRBV5-5	CASSPGTGNQPQHF	TGTGCCAGCAGCCCAGGGACAGGCAATCAGCCCCAGCATTTT
NA	TRBJ2-1	NA	TRBV24-1	CATTTEQGYEQFF	TGTGCCACCACAACTGAACAGGGTTATGAGCAGTTCTTC
NA	TRBJ2-2	NA	TRBV4-1	CASSQVGGFNTGELFF	TGCGCCAGCAGCCAAGTTGGAGGCTTTAACACCGGGGAGCTGTTTTTT
NA	TRBJ2-3	NA	TRBV24-1	CATSDLGRGLEDTQYF	TGTGCCACCAGTGATTTGGGGAGAGGGCTGGAAGATACGCAGTATTTT
NA	TRBJ2-2	NA	TRBV5-4	CASSPTVVTGELFF	TGTGCCAGCAGCCCAACGGTTGTCACCGGGGAGCTGTTTTTT
NA	TRBJ1-4	NA	TRBV30	CAWTGQPNEKLFF	TGTGCCTGGACCGGACAGCCTAATGAAAAACTGTTTTTT
NA	TRBJ2-1	NA	TRBV4-2	CASSQEGRRDNEQFF	TGTGCCAGCAGCCAAGAGGGGCGCCGTGATAATGAGCAGTTCTTC
once	TRBJ1-5	TRBD1	TRBV5-6	CASSFGQGIFQPQHF	TGTGCCAGCAGCTTCGGACAGGGAATATTTCAGCCCCAGCATTTT
once	TRBJ2-5	NA	TRBV7-3	CASSHTFGGWQETQYF	TGTGCCAGCAGCCACACGTTCGGGGGATGGCAAGAGACCCAGTACTTC
NA	TRBJ2-5	NA	TRBV12-5	CASGLAGGTETQYF	TGTGCTAGTGGTTTGGCAGGGGGGACAGAGACCCAGTACTTC
NA	TRBJ2-3	NA	TRBV7-9	CASSLDRDTDTQYF	TGTGCCAGCAGCTTAGACAGGGACACAGATACGCAGTATTTT
NA	TRBJ2-7	TRBD1	TRBV9	CASSEQGAFYEQYF	TGTGCCAGCAGCGAGCAGGGGGCGTTCTACGAGCAGTACTTC
once	TRBJ2-2	TRBD2	TRBV6-2/TRBV6-3	CASSYSRGTGGDTGELFF	TGTGCCAGCAGTTACTCGAGAGGGACGGGAGGCGACACCGGGGAGCTGTTTTTT
NA	TRBJ1-1	NA	TRBV27	CASSFRRGGSEAFF	TGTGCCAGCAGTTTCCGCAGGGGAGGGTCTGAAGCTTTCTTT
NA	TRBJ2-7	NA	TRBV5-6	CASSTGRTSYEQYF	TGTGCCAGCAGTACCGGGAGAACCTCTTACGAGCAGTACTTC
NA	TRBJ2-1	TRBD2	TRBV11-2	CASSYGLAGGNEQFF	TGTGCCAGCAGCTACGGACTAGCGGGAGGCAATGAGCAGTTCTTC
NA	TRBJ2-7	TRBD1	TRBV7-9	CASSGPDRGEQYF	TGTGCCAGCAGCGGTCCGGACAGGGGAGAGCAGTACTTC
NA	TRBJ2-7	TRBD1	TRBV27	CASSSWTGGNYEQYF	TGTGCCAGCAGTTCATGGACAGGGGGTAACTACGAGCAGTACTTC
NA	TRBJ2-4	NA	TRBV7-2	CASSLEWTIAKNIQYF	TGTGCCAGCAGCTTAGAGTGGACAATAGCCAAAAACATTCAGTACTTC
NA	TRBJ2-7	TRBD1	TRBV23-1	CASSPRTGTTEQYF	TGCGCCAGCAGTCCGCGGACAGGTACGACCGAGCAGTACTTC
once	TRBJ2-2	NA	TRBV28	CASTGDTGELFF	TGTGCCAGCACTGGAGATACCGGGGAGCTGTTTTTT
NA	TRBJ1-6	NA	TRBV27	CASSSGSSPLHF	TGTGCCAGCAGTTCGGGGTCTTCACCCCTCCACTTT
NA	TRBJ2-7	NA	TRBV19	CASSKTEGSSYEQYF	TGTGCCAGTAGTAAGACGGAGGGTAGCTCCTACGAGCAGTACTTC
few	TRBJ1-1	NA	TRBV6-2/TRBV6-3	CASSYTQTAMNTEAFF	TGTGCCAGCAGTTATACACAGACAGCGATGAACACTGAAGCTTTCTTT
NA	TRBJ1-2	TRBD1	TRBV11-2	CASSLSTGIYGYTF	TGTGCCAGCAGCCTCTCGACAGGGATCTATGGCTACACCTTC
NA	TRBJ2-3	NA	TRBV11-1	CASSLERSSDTQYF	TGTGCCAGCAGCTTAGAGAGGAGTTCAGATACGCAGTATTTT
NA	TRBJ2-2	TRBD2	TRBV5-5	CASSRRLAGGTGELFF	TGTGCCAGCAGCAGACGACTAGCGGGAGGAACCGGGGAGCTGTTTTTT
NA	TRBJ2-7	TRBD1	TRBV20-1	CSASDRDRASYEQYF	TGCAGTGCTAGTGACCGGGACAGGGCTTCCTACGAGCAGTACTTC
NA	TRBJ2-2	NA	TRBV6-1	CASSEAQGGGELFF	TGTGCCAGCAGTGAAGCGCAGGGGGGCGGGGAGCTGTTTTTT
NA	TRBJ1-2	NA	TRBV9	CASSPTAGDGYTF	TGTGCCAGCAGCCCCACGGCGGGGGATGGCTACACCTTC
NA	TRBJ2-1	TRBD2	TRBV6-2/TRBV6-3	CASSPKGLVNEQFF	TGTGCCAGCAGCCCAAAAGGACTAGTCAATGAGCAGTTCTTC
NA	TRBJ2-1	NA	TRBV5-1	CASSLSTGSIEQFF	TGCGCCAGCAGCTTAAGCACAGGGTCCATTGAGCAGTTCTTC
NA	TRBJ2-7	NA	TRBV12-3/TRBV12-4	CASRKDITYEQYF	TGTGCCAGCAGGAAGGACATTACCTACGAGCAGTACTTC
few	TRBJ1-6	NA	TRBV5-1	CASSLDPDSPLHF	TGCGCCAGCAGCTTGGATCCCGATTCACCCCTCCACTTT
NA	TRBJ2-5	NA	TRBV2	CASIGSREETQYF	TGTGCCAGCATCGGAAGCAGGGAAGAGACCCAGTACTTC